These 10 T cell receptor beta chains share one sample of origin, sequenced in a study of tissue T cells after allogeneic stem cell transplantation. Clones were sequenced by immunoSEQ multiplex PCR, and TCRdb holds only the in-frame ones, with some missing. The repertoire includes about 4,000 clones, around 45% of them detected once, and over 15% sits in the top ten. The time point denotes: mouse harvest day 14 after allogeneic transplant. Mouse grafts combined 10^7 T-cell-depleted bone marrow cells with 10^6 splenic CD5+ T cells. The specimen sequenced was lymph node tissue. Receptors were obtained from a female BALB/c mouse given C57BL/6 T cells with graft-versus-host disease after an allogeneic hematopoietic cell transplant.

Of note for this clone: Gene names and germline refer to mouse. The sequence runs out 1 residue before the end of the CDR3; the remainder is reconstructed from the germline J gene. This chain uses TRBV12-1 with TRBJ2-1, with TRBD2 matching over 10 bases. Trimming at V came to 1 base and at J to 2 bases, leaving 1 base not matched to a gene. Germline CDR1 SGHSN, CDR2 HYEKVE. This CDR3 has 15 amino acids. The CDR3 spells CASSLTGGDYAEQFF. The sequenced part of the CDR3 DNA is TGTGCCAGCTCTCTAACTGGGGGGGACTATGCTGAGCAGTTC.

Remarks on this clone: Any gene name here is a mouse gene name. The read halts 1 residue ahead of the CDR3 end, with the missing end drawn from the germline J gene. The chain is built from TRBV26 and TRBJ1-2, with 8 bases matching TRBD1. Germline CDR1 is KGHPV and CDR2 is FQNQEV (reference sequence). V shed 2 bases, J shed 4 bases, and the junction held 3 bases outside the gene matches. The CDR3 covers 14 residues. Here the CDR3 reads CASSLRQGSSDYTF. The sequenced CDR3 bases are TGTGCCAGCAGTCTGCGACAGGGGAGCTCCGACTACACC.

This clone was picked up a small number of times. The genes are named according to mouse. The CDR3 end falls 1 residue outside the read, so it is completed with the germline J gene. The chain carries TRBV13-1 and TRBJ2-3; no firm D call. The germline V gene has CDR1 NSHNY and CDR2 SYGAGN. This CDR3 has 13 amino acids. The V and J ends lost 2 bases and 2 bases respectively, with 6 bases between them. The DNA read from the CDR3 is TGTGCCAGCAGTGAAAACATTGCAGAAACGCTGTAT. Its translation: CASSENIAETLY. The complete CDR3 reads CASSENIAETLYF.

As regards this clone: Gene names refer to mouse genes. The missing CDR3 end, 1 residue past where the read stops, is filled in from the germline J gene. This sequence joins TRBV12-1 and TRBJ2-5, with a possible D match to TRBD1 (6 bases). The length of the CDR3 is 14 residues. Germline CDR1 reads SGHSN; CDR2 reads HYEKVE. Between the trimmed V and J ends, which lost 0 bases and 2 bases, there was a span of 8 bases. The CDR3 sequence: CASSLQGIQDTQYF. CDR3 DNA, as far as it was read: TGTGCCAGCTCTCTCCAGGGGATCCAAGACACCCAGTAC.

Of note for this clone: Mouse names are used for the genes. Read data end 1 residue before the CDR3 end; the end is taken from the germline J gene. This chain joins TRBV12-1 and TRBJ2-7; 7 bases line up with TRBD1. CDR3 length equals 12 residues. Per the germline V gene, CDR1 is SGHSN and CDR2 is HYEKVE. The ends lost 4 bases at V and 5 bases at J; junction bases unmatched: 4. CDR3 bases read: TGTGCCAGCTCCCTCGACAGGGATGAACAGTAC. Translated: CASSLDRDEQY. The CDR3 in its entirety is CASSLDRDEQYF.

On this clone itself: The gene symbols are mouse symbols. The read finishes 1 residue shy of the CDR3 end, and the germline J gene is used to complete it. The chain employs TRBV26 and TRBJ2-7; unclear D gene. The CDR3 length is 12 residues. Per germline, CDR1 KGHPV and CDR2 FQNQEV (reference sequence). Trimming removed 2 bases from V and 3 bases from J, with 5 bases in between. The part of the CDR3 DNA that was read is TGTGCCAGCAGTCTGAACAGCTATGAACAGTAC. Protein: CASSLNSYEQY. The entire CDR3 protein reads CASSLNSYEQYF.

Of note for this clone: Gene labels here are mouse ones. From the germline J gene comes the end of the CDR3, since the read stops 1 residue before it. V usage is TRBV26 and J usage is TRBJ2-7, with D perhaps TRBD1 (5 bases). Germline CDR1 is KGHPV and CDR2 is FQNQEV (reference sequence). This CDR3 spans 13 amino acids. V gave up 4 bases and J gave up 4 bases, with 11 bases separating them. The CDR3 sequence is CASSPSDIYEQYF. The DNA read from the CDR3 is TGTGCCAGCAGTCCGTCGGACATATATGAACAGTAC.

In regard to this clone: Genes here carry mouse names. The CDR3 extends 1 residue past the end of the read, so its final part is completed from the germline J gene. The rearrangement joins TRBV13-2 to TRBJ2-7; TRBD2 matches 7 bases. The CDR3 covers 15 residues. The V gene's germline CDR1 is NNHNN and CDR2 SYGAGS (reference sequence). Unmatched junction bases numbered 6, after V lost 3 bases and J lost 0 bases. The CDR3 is CASGVAGGGSYEQYF. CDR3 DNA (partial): TGTGCCAGCGGTGTCGCGGGGGGGGGCTCCTATGAACAGTAC.

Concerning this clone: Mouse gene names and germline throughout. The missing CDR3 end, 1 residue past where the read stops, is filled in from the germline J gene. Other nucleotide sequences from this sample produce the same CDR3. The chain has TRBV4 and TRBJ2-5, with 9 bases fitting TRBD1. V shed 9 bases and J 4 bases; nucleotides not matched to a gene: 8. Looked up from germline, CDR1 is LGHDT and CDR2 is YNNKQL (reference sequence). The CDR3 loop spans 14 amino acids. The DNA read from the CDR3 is TGTGCCAGTAGCCTCCGGGACAGGGAAGACACCCAGTAC. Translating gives CASSLRDREDTQY. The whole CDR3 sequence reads CASSLRDREDTQYF.

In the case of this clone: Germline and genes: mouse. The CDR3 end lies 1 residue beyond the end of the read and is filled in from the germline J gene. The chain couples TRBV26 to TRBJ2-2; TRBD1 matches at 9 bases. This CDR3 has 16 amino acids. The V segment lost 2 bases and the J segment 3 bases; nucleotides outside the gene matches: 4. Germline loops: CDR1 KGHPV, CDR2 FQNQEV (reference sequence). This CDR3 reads CASSLGTGRDTGQLYF. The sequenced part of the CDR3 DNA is TGTGCCAGCAGTCTGGGGACAGGGAGGGACACCGGGCAGCTCTAC.